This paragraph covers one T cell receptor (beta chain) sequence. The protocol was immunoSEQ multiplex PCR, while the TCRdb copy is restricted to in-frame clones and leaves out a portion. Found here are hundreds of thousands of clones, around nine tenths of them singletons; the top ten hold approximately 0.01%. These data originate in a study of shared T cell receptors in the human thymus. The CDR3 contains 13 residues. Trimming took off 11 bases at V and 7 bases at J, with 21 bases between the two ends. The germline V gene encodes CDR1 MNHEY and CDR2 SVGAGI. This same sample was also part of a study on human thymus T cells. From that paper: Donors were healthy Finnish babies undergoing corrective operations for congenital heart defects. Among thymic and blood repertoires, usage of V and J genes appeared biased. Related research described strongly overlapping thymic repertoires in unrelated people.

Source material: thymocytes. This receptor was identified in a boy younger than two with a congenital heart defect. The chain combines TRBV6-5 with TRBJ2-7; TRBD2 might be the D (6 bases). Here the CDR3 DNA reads TGTGCCGCTGGAGCCGGGAGTCCTCTGGAGCAGTACTTC. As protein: CAAGAGSPLEQYF.